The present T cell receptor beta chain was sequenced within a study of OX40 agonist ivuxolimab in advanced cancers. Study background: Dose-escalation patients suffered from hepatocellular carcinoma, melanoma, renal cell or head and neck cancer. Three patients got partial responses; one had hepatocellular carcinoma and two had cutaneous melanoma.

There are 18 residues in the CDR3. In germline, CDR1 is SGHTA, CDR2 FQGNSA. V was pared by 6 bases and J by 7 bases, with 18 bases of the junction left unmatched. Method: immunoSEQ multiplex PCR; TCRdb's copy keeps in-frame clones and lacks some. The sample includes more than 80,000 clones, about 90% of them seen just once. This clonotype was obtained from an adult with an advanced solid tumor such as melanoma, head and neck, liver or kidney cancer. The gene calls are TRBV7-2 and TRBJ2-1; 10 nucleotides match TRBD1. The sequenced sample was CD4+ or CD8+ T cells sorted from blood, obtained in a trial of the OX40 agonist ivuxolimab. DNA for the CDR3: TGTGCCAGCAGTCAAGTGGGACAGGGGACCCTCGGCGAGAATGAGCAGTTCTTC. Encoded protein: CASSQVGQGTLGENEQFF.